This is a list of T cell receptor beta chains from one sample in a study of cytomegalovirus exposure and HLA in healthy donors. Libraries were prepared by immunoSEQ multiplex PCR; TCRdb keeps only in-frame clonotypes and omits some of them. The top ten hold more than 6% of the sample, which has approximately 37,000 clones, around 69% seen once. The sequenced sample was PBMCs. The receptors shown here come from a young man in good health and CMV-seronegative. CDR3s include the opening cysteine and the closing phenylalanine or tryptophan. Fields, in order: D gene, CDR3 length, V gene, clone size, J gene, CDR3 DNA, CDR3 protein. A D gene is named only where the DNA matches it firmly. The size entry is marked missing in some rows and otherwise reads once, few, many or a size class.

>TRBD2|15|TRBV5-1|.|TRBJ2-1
TGCGCCAGCAGCGTGACTAGCGGGACCTACAATGAGCAGTTCTTC
CASSVTSGTYNEQFF
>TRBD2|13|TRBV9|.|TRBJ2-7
TGTGCCAGCACCCCGGGACTAGGGGACGAGCAGTACTTC
CASTPGLGDEQYF
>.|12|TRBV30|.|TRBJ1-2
TGTGCCTGGACGGGGTCTAACTATGGCTACCCCTTC
CAWTGSNYGYPF
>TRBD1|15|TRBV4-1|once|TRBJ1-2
TGCGCCAGCAGCCAAGTGGGACAGCTTAACTATGGCTACACCTTC
CASSQVGQLNYGYTF
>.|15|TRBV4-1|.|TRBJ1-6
TGCGCCAGCAGCCAACAGCTAGCCTATAATTCACCCCTCCACTTT
CASSQQLAYNSPLHF
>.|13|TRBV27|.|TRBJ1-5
TGTGCCAGCAGGCTACAGGGCAATCAGCCCCAGCATTTT
CASRLQGNQPQHF
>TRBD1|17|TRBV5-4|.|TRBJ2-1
TGTGCCAGCAGCTTGGGGGGTTTCCGGGACAGGGGGAATGAGCAGTTCTTC
CASSLGGFRDRGNEQFF
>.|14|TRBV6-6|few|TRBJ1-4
TGTGCCAGCAGTTACTCGGGAGGAGGTGAAAAACTGTTTTTT
CASSYSGGGEKLFF
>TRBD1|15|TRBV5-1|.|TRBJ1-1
TGCGCCAGCGGACCGGGAGACAGGGTGGGCACTGAAGCTTTCTTT
CASGPGDRVGTEAFF
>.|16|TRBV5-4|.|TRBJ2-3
TGTGCCAGCAGCTTCTCGTCTTCCCCGGGGGCAGATACGCAGTATTTT
CASSFSSSPGADTQYF
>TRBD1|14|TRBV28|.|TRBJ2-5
TGTGCCAGCAGTTTTCGACAGGGCTGGGAGACCCAGTACTTC
CASSFRQGWETQYF
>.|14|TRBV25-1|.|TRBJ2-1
TGTGCCAGCAGTAAAAACGTCGGGGAGAATGAGCAGTTCTTC
CASSKNVGENEQFF
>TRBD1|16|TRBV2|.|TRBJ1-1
TGTGCCAGCAGTGAGAAAGTGGGACAGGCACGTCTTGAAGCTTTCTTT
CASSEKVGQARLEAFF
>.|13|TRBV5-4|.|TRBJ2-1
TGTGCCAGCAGCTCGTACTTGTCGGGAGAGCAGTTCTTC
CASSSYLSGEQFF
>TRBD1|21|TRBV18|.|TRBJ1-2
TGTGCCAGCTCTCCGACGGCTCACCCAAGCGGGACAGGGATTATGCAGCATGGCTACACCTTC
CASSPTAHPSGTGIMQHGYTF